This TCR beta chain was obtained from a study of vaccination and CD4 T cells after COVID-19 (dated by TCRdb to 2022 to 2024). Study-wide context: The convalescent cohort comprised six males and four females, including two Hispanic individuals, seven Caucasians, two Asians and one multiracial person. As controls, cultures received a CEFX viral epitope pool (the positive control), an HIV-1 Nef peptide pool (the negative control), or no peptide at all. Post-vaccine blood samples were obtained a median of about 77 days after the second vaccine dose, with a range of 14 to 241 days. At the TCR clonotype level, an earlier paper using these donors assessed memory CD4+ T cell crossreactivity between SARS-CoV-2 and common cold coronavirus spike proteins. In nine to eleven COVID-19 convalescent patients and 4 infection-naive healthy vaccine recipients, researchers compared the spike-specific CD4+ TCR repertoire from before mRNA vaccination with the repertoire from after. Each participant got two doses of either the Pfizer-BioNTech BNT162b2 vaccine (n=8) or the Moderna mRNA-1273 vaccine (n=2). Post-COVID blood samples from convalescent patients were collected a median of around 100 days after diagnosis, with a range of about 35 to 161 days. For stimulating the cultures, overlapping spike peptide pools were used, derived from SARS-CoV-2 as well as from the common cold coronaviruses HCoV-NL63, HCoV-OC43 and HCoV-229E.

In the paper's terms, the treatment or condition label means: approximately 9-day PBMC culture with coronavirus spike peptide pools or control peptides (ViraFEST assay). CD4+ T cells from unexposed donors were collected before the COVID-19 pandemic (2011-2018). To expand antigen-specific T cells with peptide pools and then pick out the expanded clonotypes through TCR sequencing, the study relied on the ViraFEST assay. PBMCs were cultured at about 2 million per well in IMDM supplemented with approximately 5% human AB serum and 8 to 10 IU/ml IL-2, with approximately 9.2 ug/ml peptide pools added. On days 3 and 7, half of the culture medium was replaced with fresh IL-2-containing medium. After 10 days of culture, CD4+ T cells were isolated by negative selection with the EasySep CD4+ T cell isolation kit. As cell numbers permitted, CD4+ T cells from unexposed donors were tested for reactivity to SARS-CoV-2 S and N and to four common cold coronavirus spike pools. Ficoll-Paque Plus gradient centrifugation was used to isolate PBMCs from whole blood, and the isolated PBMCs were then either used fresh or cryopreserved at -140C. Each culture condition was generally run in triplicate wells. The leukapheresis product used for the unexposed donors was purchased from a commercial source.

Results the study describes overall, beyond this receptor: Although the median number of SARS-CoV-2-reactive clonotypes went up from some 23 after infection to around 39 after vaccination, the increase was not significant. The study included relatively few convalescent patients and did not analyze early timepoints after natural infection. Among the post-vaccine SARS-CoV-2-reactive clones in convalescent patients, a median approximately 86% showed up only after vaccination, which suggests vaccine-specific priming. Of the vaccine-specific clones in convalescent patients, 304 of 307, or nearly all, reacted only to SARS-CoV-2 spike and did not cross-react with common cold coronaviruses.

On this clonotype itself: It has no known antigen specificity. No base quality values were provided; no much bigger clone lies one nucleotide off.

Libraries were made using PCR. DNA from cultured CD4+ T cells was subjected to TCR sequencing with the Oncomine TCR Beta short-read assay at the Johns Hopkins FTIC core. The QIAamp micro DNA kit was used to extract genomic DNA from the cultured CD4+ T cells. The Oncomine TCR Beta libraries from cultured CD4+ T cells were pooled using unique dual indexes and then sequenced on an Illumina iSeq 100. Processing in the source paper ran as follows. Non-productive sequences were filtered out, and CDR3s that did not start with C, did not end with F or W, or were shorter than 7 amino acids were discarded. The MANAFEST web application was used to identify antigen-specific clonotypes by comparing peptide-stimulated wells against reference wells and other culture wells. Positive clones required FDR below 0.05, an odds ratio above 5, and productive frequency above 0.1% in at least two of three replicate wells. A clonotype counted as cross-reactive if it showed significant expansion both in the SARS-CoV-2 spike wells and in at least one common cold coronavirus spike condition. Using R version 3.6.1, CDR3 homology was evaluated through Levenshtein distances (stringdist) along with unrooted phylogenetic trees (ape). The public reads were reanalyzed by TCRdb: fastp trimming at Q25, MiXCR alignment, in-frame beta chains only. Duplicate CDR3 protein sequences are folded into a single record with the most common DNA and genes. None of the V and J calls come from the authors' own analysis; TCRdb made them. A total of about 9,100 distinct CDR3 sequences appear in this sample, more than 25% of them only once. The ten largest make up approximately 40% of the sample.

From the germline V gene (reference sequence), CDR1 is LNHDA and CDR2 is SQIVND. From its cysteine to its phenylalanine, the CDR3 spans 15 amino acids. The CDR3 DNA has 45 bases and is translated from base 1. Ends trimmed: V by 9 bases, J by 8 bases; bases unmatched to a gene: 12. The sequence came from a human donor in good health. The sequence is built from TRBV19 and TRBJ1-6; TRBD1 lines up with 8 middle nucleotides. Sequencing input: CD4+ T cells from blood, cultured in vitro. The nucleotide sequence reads TGTGCCAGCCGACAGGGGATTGTCCAGGATTCACCCCTCCACTTT. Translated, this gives CASRQGIVQDSPLHF.